Reported below is one TCR beta chain. The sample belongs to a study of blood T cell repertoires in COVID-19. Whole-study context: Spain, Italy and the United States supplied samples that represented acute and convalescent COVID-19.

V was clipped by 4 bases and J by 3 bases, with 13 bases between them. The CDR3 covers 14 residues. Germline V gives CDR1 SEHNR, CDR2 FQNEAQ (reference sequence). Some clones are missing from TCRdb's copy, which holds only in-frame ones; the method was immunoSEQ multiplex PCR. This sample has under 300,000 clones; 70% to 90% occur once, and the top ten carry about 4.3%. The sequence was collected from a man aged 55 to 69 who had recovered from COVID-19. V usage is TRBV7-9 and J usage is TRBJ2-7; no firm D call. The sequencing sample was made of peripheral blood. CDR3 sequence (DNA): TGTGCCAGCAGCTCCCTTCGTGAGGACTACGAGCAGTACTTC. Encoded protein: CASSSLREDYEQYF.